Below, 22 T cell receptor beta chains from the same sample are listed, as sequenced in a study of cytomegalovirus exposure and HLA in healthy donors. The repertoire was sequenced with immunoSEQ multiplex PCR; TCRdb's copy has only in-frame clones and lacks some. The profile shows hundreds of thousands of clones, just over 85% of them singletons. Sequencing used PBMCs. All receptors derive from a woman aged 18-29 years in good health and CMV-seronegative.

The chain combines TRBV5-1 with TRBJ2-1; D not certain. Looked up from germline, CDR1 is SGHRS and CDR2 is YFSETQ. The CDR3 runs to 14 residues. V was pared by 0 bases and J by 8 bases, with 12 bases between. In DNA, the CDR3 is TGCGCCAGCAGCTTGGGACTCCTAGGCGATGAGCAGTTCTTC. It is translated as CASSLGLLGDEQFF.

The chain carries TRBV30 and TRBJ1-6, with 7 bases fitting TRBD1. V shed 0 bases, J shed 8 bases, and the junction held 4 bases outside the gene matches. Germline CDR1 GTSNPN, CDR2 SVGIG (reference sequence). The CDR3 runs to 14 residues. This chain's CDR3 is CAWSVRQGDSPLHF. The CDR3 DNA reads TGTGCCTGGAGTGTAAGACAGGGAGATTCACCCCTCCACTTT.

The chain couples TRBV7-9 to TRBJ1-4, with 7 bases that match TRBD1. V gave up 5 bases and J gave up 0 bases; unmatched junction bases: 9. Per the germline V gene, CDR1 is SEHNR and CDR2 is FQNEAQ (reference sequence). This CDR3 has 17 residues. The CDR3 DNA reads TGTGCCAGCAGCCTAAAGGGGACAGCCGCAACTAATGAAAAACTGTTTTTT. Encoded protein: CASSLKGTAATNEKLFF.

The rearrangement uses TRBV25-1 and TRBJ2-3; no firm D call. V was trimmed by 2 bases and J by 2 bases, leaving 2 bases between them. There are 12 residues in the CDR3. Germline CDR1 MGHDK, CDR2 SYGVNS. The chain's CDR3 is CASSEHTDTQYF. As DNA, the CDR3 is TGTGCCAGCAGTGAACACACAGATACGCAGTATTTT. Together with reference TRBV25-1 and TRBJ2-3, the CDR3 gives the full variable domain: EADIYQTPRYLVIGTGKKITLECSQTMGHDKMYWYQQDPGMELHLIHYSYGVNSTEKGDLSSESTVSRIRTEHFPLTLESARPSHTSQYLCASSEHTDTQYFGPGTRLTVL.

V is TRBV15 and J is TRBJ1-3; 8 nucleotides agree with TRBD1. The germline V gene encodes CDR1 LNHNV and CDR2 YYDKDF (reference sequence). The CDR3 runs to 16 residues. V lost 3 bases and J lost 4; bases outside the gene matches: 8. The CDR3: CATSRDREIAGNTIYF. The CDR3 bases are TGTGCCACCAGCAGGGACAGGGAAATCGCAGGAAACACCATATATTTT.

The V and J genes are TRBV19 and TRBJ1-5, with TRBD1 identical over 7 bases. From germline, CDR1 is LNHDA and CDR2 SQIVND (reference sequence). The junction had 6 bases not matched to a gene; V was cut back by 6 bases and J by 7 bases. The CDR3 has 13 amino acids. As DNA, the CDR3 is TGTGCCAGTAGCCGACAGGGTGTCCAGCCCCAGCATTTT. Encoded protein: CASSRQGVQPQHF.

The chain has TRBV5-6 and TRBJ2-7; 12 nucleotides agree with TRBD2. The junction had 5 bases not matched to a gene; V was cut back by 1 base and J by 0 bases. Germline V gene data show CDR1 as SGHDT and CDR2 as YYEEEE. The CDR3 contains 17 residues. This CDR3 is CASSLRTSGVFSYEQYF. CDR3 nucleotide sequence: TGTGCCAGCAGCTTGAGGACTAGCGGGGTTTTCTCCTACGAGCAGTACTTC. The full variable domain, in which reference TRBV5-6 and TRBJ2-7 provide the parts outside the CDR3, is DAGVTQSPTHLIKTRGQQVTLRCSPKSGHDTVSWYQQALGQGPQFIFQYYEEEERQRGNFPDRFSGHQFPNYSSELNVNALLLGDSALYLCASSLRTSGVFSYEQYFGPGTRLTVT.

V usage is TRBV6-1 and J usage is TRBJ2-7; TRBD1 is a possible D gene (5 bases). The germline V gene has CDR1 MNHNS and CDR2 SASEGT. V lost 1 base and J 2 bases, leaving 9 bases between the germline ends. The CDR3 runs 14 residues. The CDR3 sequence is CASSEDRPPYEQYF. The CDR3 nucleotides read TGTGCCAGCAGTGAAGACAGGCCCCCCTACGAGCAGTACTTC.

CDR3 in amino acids: CAWSPYSGGQETQYF. Written as DNA, the CDR3 is TGTGCCTGGAGTCCCTATAGCGGGGGGCAAGAGACCCAGTACTTC. The chain recombines TRBV30 with TRBJ2-5; 10 positions match TRBD2. The J segment lost 2 bases and the V segment lost 2 bases, leaving 5 bases of the junction unmatched. CDR1 is GTSNPN and CDR2 is SVGIG in the germline V gene (reference sequence). The CDR3 runs to 15 residues.

This clone was seen a single time. The CDR3: CASSLPTGGANYGYTF. CDR3 coding DNA: TGTGCCAGCAGCCTACCTACAGGGGGCGCCAACTATGGCTACACCTTC. V is TRBV7-9 and J is TRBJ1-2; 9 positions agree with TRBD1. The germline V gene has CDR1 SEHNR and CDR2 FQNEAQ (reference sequence). This CDR3 has 16 amino acids. V lost 5 bases and J lost 2; bases outside the gene matches: 9.

This chain connects TRBV10-2 to TRBJ1-2, with D hard to call. The V gene's germline CDR1 is WSHSY and CDR2 SAAADI. V gave up 0 bases and J gave up 5 bases, with 10 bases separating them. The CDR3 loop spans 14 amino acids. As DNA, the CDR3 is TGCGCCAGCAGTGAGTCGGGAGGGCGGTATGGCTACACCTTC. The encoded protein is CASSESGGRYGYTF.

CDR3 nucleotides: TGCGCCAGCAGCTTGGGGGACAGGACCTCCCAAGAGACCCAGTACTTC. Translating it yields CASSLGDRTSQETQYF. The rearrangement joins TRBV5-1 to TRBJ2-5; 8 bases align to TRBD1. The germline V gene encodes CDR1 SGHRS and CDR2 YFSETQ. The ends lost 0 bases at V and 1 base at J; junction bases unmatched: 5. The CDR3 has 16 amino acids.

The J gene is TRBJ1-2, the V gene TRBV10-3; 9 positions agree with TRBD1. With V trimmed by 6 bases and J by 6 bases, 8 bases remained unmatched. Per the germline V gene, CDR1 is ENHRY and CDR2 is SYGVKD. The CDR3 covers 14 residues. This CDR3 reads CAISPGTGNNGYTF. As DNA, the CDR3 is TGTGCCATCAGCCCCGGGACAGGGAATAATGGCTACACCTTC.

V gene TRBV6-5 combines with J gene TRBJ2-1; D is possibly TRBD1 (5 bases). V lost 6 bases, J lost 0 bases, and 12 bases lay in between. Per germline, CDR1 MNHEY and CDR2 SVGAGI. This CDR3 spans 15 amino acids. In DNA, the CDR3 is TGTGCCAGCAGCCCTCAGGGCGGCTCCTACAATGAGCAGTTCTTC. The encoded protein is CASSPQGGSYNEQFF.

The chain uses TRBV5-4 and TRBJ2-5, with 10 bases identical to TRBD2. The CDR3 spans 16 residues. CDR1 and CDR2 (germline): SGHNT, YYREEE (reference sequence). The trim removed 2 bases at V and 2 bases at J, leaving 6 bases unmatched. Here the CDR3 reads CASSLKRGGYQETQYF. CDR3 coding DNA: TGTGCCAGCAGCTTAAAGCGGGGGGGATATCAAGAGACCCAGTACTTC.

The J gene is TRBJ1-5, the V gene TRBV2; D remains unclear. Trimming removed 4 bases from V and 5 bases from J, with 12 bases in between. Germline CDR1 and CDR2: SNHLY and FYNNEI. The CDR3 is made up of 14 amino acids. CDR3 protein: CASSVAGEYQPQHF. CDR3 bases: TGTGCCAGCAGTGTAGCCGGGGAGTATCAGCCCCAGCATTTT. The complete variable domain, with remaining parts taken from reference TRBV2 and TRBJ1-5, reads EPEVTQTPSHQVTQMGQEVILRCVPISNHLYFYWYRQILGQKVEFLVSFYNNEISEKSEIFDDQFSVERPDGSNFTLKIRSTKLEDSAMYFCASSVAGEYQPQHFGDGTRLSIL.

V usage is TRBV20-1 and J usage is TRBJ1-2; D is uncertain. This CDR3 spans 11 amino acids. Germline lookup yields CDR1 DFQATT and CDR2 SNEGSKA (reference sequence). The CDR3 DNA reads as TGCACCGCCCCGGCGGAGCATGGCTACACCTTC. It translates to CTAPAEHGYTF.

This chain links TRBV18 with TRBJ2-3, with TRBD1 matching 8 bases. The CDR3 length is 15 residues. V shed 3 bases and J 6 bases; nucleotides not matched to a gene: 8. Looked up from germline, CDR1 is KGHSH and CDR2 is LQKENI. The CDR3 nucleotides read TGTGCCAGCTCACCCCTCGGACAGGGAGGCGATACGCAGTATTTT. Residues: CASSPLGQGGDTQYF.

This chain joins TRBV27 and TRBJ2-7, with TRBD1 matching 8 bases. V was pared by 6 bases and J by 1 base, with 11 bases of the junction left unmatched. CDR1 is MNHEY, CDR2 SMNVEV, per germline (reference sequence). The CDR3 runs 16 residues. CDR3 in amino acids: CASSLGQGSYSYEQYF. The CDR3 DNA reads TGTGCCAGCAGCCTAGGACAGGGATCATATTCCTACGAGCAGTACTTC.

The CDR3 DNA sequence: TGTGCCAGTAGCCACACGCAGGGGGCCGGTCAGCCCCAGCATTTT. It is translated as CASSHTQGAGQPQHF. The V gene is TRBV19, the J gene TRBJ1-5; 8 nucleotides line up with TRBD1. The V gene end was trimmed by 6 bases and the J gene end by 6 bases; junction bases not matched to a gene: 10. This CDR3 region has 15 residues. Germline-derived CDR1 and CDR2 are LNHDA and SQIVND (reference sequence).

V is TRBV28 and J is TRBJ1-2; 7 bases fit TRBD1. The CDR3 runs to 20 residues. The ends lost 3 bases at V and 8 bases at J; junction bases unmatched: 27. The V gene's germline CDR1 is MDHEN and CDR2 SYDVKM. The CDR3 DNA follows: TGTGCCAGCAGTTTTGGGGTCTGGAGGGGGACAGCTTTCTATTCGTACGGCTACACCTTC. Protein: CASSFGVWRGTAFYSYGYTF.

The CDR3 region is CASSSTGMAFF. Written as DNA, the CDR3 is TGTGCCAGCAGCTCGACAGGGATGGCTTTCTTT. V is TRBV6-5 and J is TRBJ1-1; TRBD1 matches at 7 bases. The CDR3 sequence is 11 residues long. Germline trimming cut 6 bases from V and 11 bases from J; bases unmatched to any gene: 6. The germline CDR1 and CDR2 sequences are MNHEY and SVGAGI.